The entry below gives a single T cell receptor beta chain sequence along with its context. No cognate antigen has been identified for it. Within one base of it there is no much larger clone, and no base qualities were kept. The data belong to a study of blood T cells in healthy people across ages (dated by TCRdb to 2013 to 2016). Background for the entire study: In model experiments, roughly one uniquely barcoded TCR beta cDNA molecule per two T cells was captured by template switching. Age-related changes in TCR beta repertoire diversity were measured in the study by deep sequencing normalized with unique cDNA molecular identifiers. Four age groups were formed from the donors: young (average approximately 17 years), middle-aged (approximately 41), aged (over 55) and long-lived (around 82). To avoid experimental bias, donors of different ages were distributed randomly across sequencing lanes. Using the same blood draw, the study looked at two additional independent replicas of 1 million unique cDNA reads for two donors, one aged 18 to 30 and the other aged 80 or older.

Overall results and qualifications from the work: Compared with the aged group, more naive CD4+ T cells, fewer expanded clones and increased TCR diversity were shown by the long-lived group, suggesting age selection. Total diversity estimates from one million sequenced T cells were considered lower bounds and underestimates. A strong correlation was found between observed TCR beta diversity and the percentage of naive T cells measured by flow cytometry. Observed TCR beta diversity per million T cells fell roughly linearly with age, and a significant reduction was already apparent by age roughly 41. Because donor CMV infection status was unknown, age-related changes in expanded clonotypes were potentially confounded. Conclusive comparison of naive and antigen-experienced compartments was prevented by the profiling of bulk unsorted PBMCs.

The library was obtained by 5' RACE. Sequencer: Illumina HiSeq 2500. The second PCR ran for roughly 7 to 11 cycles and used a J-beta primer mix along with a sample-barcoded 5' primer. A template-switch 5' adaptor carrying 12 random nucleotides introduced a unique molecular identifier onto each TCR beta cDNA molecule. At least 2.5 million CDR3-containing paired-end reads were obtained from each sample. First-strand cDNA was synthesized from all RNA with the Mint cDNA synthesis kit, primed by a TRBC-specific oligonucleotide. All cDNA was treated with uracil-DNA glycosylase and then went through a first 18-cycle PCR with the universal primers M1SS and BC2_uni_R. The original methods were these. For normalization, 1 million high-quality reads, each with a distinct molecular identifier, were randomly selected from each sample. Reads sharing molecular identifiers were discarded rather than binned into consensus sequences. MiTCR, with a Q25 quality threshold and the strictest error-elimination algorithm, was used for CDR3 identification, clonotype clustering and error correction. A nonparametric unseen species model with Euler transformation was used to estimate a lower bound on total TCR beta diversity. TCRdb ran its own pipeline on the public reads, namely fastp trimming at Q25 and MiXCR clone calling, and kept in-frame beta chains. For every CDR3 protein sequence, its rows merge into one entry that carries the most common genes and DNA. The V and J calls here are based on TCRdb, not the publication. This sample holds 550,000 to 750,000 distinct CDR3 sequences; over 20% were observed only once. The top ten constitute roughly 3.7% of the sample.

The 39 donors, aged roughly 6 to 90 years, were systemically healthy Caucasian individuals from Russia. About 10 milliliters of peripheral blood were collected from each donor into EDTA-treated Vacutainer tubes. Ficoll-Paque density-gradient centrifugation was used to isolate PBMCs, with at least 6 million per sample. Trizol reagent was used to extract total RNA from PBMCs, with at least 5 micrograms per sample. Naive CD45RAhigh/CD27high T cell percentages were measured by flow cytometry on a PBMC aliquot from every donor. The sample taken for sequencing was blood. This TCR was recovered from a man between 70 and 80 years old in good health.

The DNA sequence is TGTGCCAGCAGCTTACACCGTTTGCCCTACAATGAGCAGTTCTTC. It specifies CASSLHRLPYNEQFF. Recombination joined TRBV11-2 with TRBJ2-1; no D gene is confidently identified. The germline V gene supplies CDR1 SGHAT and CDR2 FQNNGV. The junction shows trimming of 2 bases on V and 2 bases on J, plus 10 bases between the germline ends. The CDR3 contains 15 residues, cysteine and phenylalanine counted. Only the CDR3 portion is preserved as DNA: 45 bases, with reading frame beginning at the first base. When the CDR3 is completed using the reference TRBV11-2 and TRBJ2-1 genes on either side, the full variable domain is EAGVAQSPRYKIIEKRQSVAFWCNPISGHATLYWYQQILGQGPKLLIQFQNNGVVDDSQLPKDRFSAERLKGVDSTLKIQPAKLEDSAVYLCASSLHRLPYNEQFFGPGTRLTVL.